What follows are 10 T cell receptor beta chains derived from one specimen sequenced in a study of PD-1 blockade in classical Hodgkin lymphoma (dated by TCRdb to the early 2020s). The sample's time point label is to be understood as: cycle 4 day 1 (C4D1), after less than 7 weeks of nivolumab. Every trial patient had relapsed following autologous stem cell transplantation, and prior brentuximab vedotin exposure was what differed among cohorts A, B and C. Using a Miltenyi CD4+ T cell isolation kit, CD4+ T cells were purified from thawed PBMCs through magnetic negative selection. The library was prepared using the immunoSEQ multiplex PCR assay. This immuneACCESS table, as held by TCRdb, lists in-frame sequences with V and J called but not all clones. Of the missing ones, under half trace to an unresolved V gene in checked studies; the others have no known cause. The sample yields under 13,000 clones; around 76% were counted once. 3% to 3.5% of the sample belongs to the ten largest clones.

The sample in question was CD4+ T cells from blood, obtained before the fourth cycle of nivolumab. All receptors derive from a human donor with classical Hodgkin lymphoma.

This clone was detected only a few times. The chain recombines TRBV18 with TRBJ1-1; possibly TRBD1 for D (5 bases). The germline V gene has CDR1 KGHSH and CDR2 LQKENI. V lost 9 bases and J lost 4, with 15 bases in between. This CDR3 contains 13 residues. The CDR3 DNA follows: TGTGCCAGTTCGGGTTATAGGGGCACTGAAGCTTTCTTT. This gives the protein CASSGYRGTEAFF.

This clone was counted a single time. The chain uses TRBV2 and TRBJ2-7; TRBD1 aligns across 7 bases. The ends lost 6 bases at V and 2 bases at J; junction bases unmatched: 7. The CDR3 extends over 14 amino acids. Per germline, CDR1 SNHLY and CDR2 FYNNEI. The CDR3 bases are TGTGCCAGCAGGAAACAGGGGAGACCCTACGAGCAGTACTTC. Its translation: CASRKQGRPYEQYF.

This chain uses TRBV5-8 with TRBJ2-1; TRBD1 matches 10 bases. The V gene end was trimmed by 1 base and the J gene end by 0 bases; junction bases not matched to a gene: 4. The CDR3 loop spans 17 amino acids. Germline V gene lookup returns CDR1 SGHTS and CDR2 YDEGEE. As DNA, the CDR3 is TGTGCCAGCAGCTTGAGGGACAGGGGAAGCTCCTACAATGAGCAGTTCTTC. Its protein product is CASSLRDRGSSYNEQFF.

This clone was seen a single time. This chain joins TRBV19 and TRBJ1-2; no clear D gene. CDR1 is LNHDA and CDR2 is SQIVND in the germline V gene (reference sequence). The germline V and J ends were trimmed by 3 bases and 4 bases, with 15 bases remaining between them. The CDR3 runs to 15 residues. In DNA, the CDR3 is TGTGCCAGTAGTATCGGAGGTCCGGCCTCCTATGGCTACACCTTC. It specifies CASSIGGPASYGYTF.

The genes are TRBV6-5 and TRBJ2-5, with D tentatively TRBD1 (6 bases). The CDR3 loop spans 14 amino acids. Germline V gives CDR1 MNHEY, CDR2 SVGAGI. V lost 6 bases and J 1 base, leaving 12 bases between the germline ends. The CDR3 loop reads CASRDSPAQETQYF. CDR3 bases: TGTGCCAGCAGGGACAGTCCCGCCCAAGAGACCCAGTACTTC.

This clone was counted between two and nine times. The chain combines TRBV28 with TRBJ1-5; D is unclear. Trimming took 7 bases from V and 1 from J, leaving 14 bases between them. This CDR3 comprises 15 residues. Germline lookup yields CDR1 MDHEN and CDR2 SYDVKM. The CDR3 DNA reads TGTGCCAGCACTTTGATAGGCGGGAGCAATCAGCCCCAGCATTTT. Protein sequence: CASTLIGGSNQPQHF.

The chain recombines TRBV2 with TRBJ1-4, with TRBD1 as a possible D gene (6 bases). V lost 8 bases, J lost 0 bases, and 13 bases lay in between. There are 15 residues in the CDR3. CDR1 is SNHLY and CDR2 is FYNNEI in the germline V gene. The CDR3 here is CASSGQIATNEKLFF. The CDR3 DNA reads TGTGCCAGCTCCGGACAGATTGCAACTAATGAAAAACTGTTTTTT.

The chain has TRBV7-9 and TRBJ2-1; the match to TRBD2 covers 9 bases. The CDR3 totals 14 residues. The germline V gene encodes CDR1 SEHNR and CDR2 FQNEAQ (reference sequence). After removal of 7 bases from V and 8 bases from J, the junction contained 9 bases not matched to a gene. DNA for the CDR3: TGTGCCAGCAACCTAGCGGGAACGTTATATGAGCAGTTCTTC. Translating it yields CASNLAGTLYEQFF.

V usage is TRBV25-1 and J usage is TRBJ1-3, with D possibly matching TRBD1 (5 bases). This CDR3 spans 13 amino acids. With 3 bases removed from V and 4 bases from J, the gap between germline ends came to 7 bases. The germline CDR1 and CDR2 sequences are MGHDK and SYGVNS. The CDR3 loop reads CASSDRAGNTIYF. The DNA of the CDR3 is TGTGCCAGCAGTGACAGGGCCGGAAACACCATATATTTT.

The chain recombines TRBV7-8 with TRBJ1-5, with D hard to call. Trimming cost V 1 base and J 5 bases, with 9 bases left between them. The length of the CDR3 is 14 residues. The germline gives CDR1 SGHVS, CDR2 FQNEAQ. The CDR3 coding sequence is TGTGCCAGCAGCTTAGACAGAACCTATCAGCCCCAGCATTTT. The encoded protein is CASSLDRTYQPQHF.